This entry concerns a single TCR beta chain. Age- and sex-matched healthy donors served as the control group. The germline CDR1 and CDR2 sequences are SGDLS and YYNGEE. CDR3 length: 14 residues. Trimming left V 1 base short and J 4 bases short, with 11 bases between. This sample is part of a study of CD8 T cells in Susac syndrome. Random hexamers were used to reverse transcribe an amount of about 0.45 to 1 ug RNA. TCRdb called the immunoSEQ multiplex PCR reads again in MiXCR, with one record for every CDR3 protein. The profile shows around 200,000 distinct CDR3 sequences, around 95% of them singletons.

This TCR was recovered from a human donor in good health. The rearrangement uses TRBV9 and TRBJ1-2; D gene unclear. Material for sequencing was CD4+ T cells from PBMCs. The CDR3 reads CASSVTAGPYGYTF. In nucleotides, the CDR3 is TGTGCCAGCAGCGTAACTGCAGGCCCCTATGGCTACACCTTC.